Below, 5 T cell receptor beta chains from the same sample are listed, as sequenced in a study of blood T cells in healthy people across ages. The second PCR ran about 6 to 12 cycles with a sample-barcoded 5' primer and J-beta primers. TCRdb ran MiXCR on the 5' RACE reads and lists one entry per CDR3 protein. The table shows 750,000 to 1,000,000 distinct CDR3 sequences, with 25% to 35% occurring only once. This same sample was also part of a study on T cells of mothers and their children.

The material sequenced was blood. The receptor source for this set is a woman aged 40 to 50 in good health.

In this sample, this clonotype turned up many times. The chain couples TRBV15 to TRBJ2-7; 8 positions agree with TRBD1. V lost 0 bases, J lost 4 bases, and 5 bases stayed unmatched. Per the germline V gene, CDR1 is LNHNV and CDR2 is YYDKDF (reference sequence). The CDR3 covers 15 residues. CDR3 nucleotides: TGTGCCACCAGCAGAGAAGGGACAGGTGAATACGAGCAGTACTTC. This gives the protein CATSREGTGEYEQYF.

This clonotype was observed a handful of times. The chain recombines TRBV27 with TRBJ2-3; weak D call: TRBD2 (6 bases). This CDR3 is 17 amino acids long. The germline gives CDR1 MNHEY, CDR2 SMNVEV (reference sequence). V dropped 5 bases and J dropped 0 bases, with 18 bases sitting between them. The CDR3 DNA is TGTGCCAGCAGTCCAACCCTCGGGGAGGCTAGCACAGATACGCAGTATTTT. This codes for CASSPTLGEASTDTQYF.

This clonotype has just a few counts. The genes are TRBV18 and TRBJ1-5; D gene unclear. The CDR3 loop spans 13 amino acids. V was trimmed by 1 base and J by 9 bases, leaving 10 bases between them. Germline lookup yields CDR1 KGHSH and CDR2 LQKENI. DNA for the CDR3: TGTGCCAGCTCACCACAGGAATATGGGCCCCAGCATTTT. This gives the protein CASSPQEYGPQHF.

This clonotype appeared a few times. This chain uses TRBV6-6 with TRBJ2-3; D is undetermined. Germline loops: CDR1 MNHNY, CDR2 SVGAGI (reference sequence). The length of the CDR3 is 14 residues. V was shortened by 6 bases and J by 0 bases, with 10 bases between the two germline ends. The CDR3 region has the DNA TGTGCCAGCAGACAGCCGTTTAGCACAGATACGCAGTATTTT. Its protein is CASRQPFSTDTQYF.

This clonotype was seen more than once but under ten times. This chain joins TRBV5-1 and TRBJ1-6; 11 bases map to TRBD1. The germline V gene encodes CDR1 SGHRS and CDR2 YFSETQ. This CDR3 is built from 15 residues. The V gene end was trimmed by 4 bases and the J gene end by 12 bases; junction bases not matched to a gene: 9. The CDR3 DNA reads as TGCGCCAGCAGCAACGGACAGGGGGCTGTGGGACCCCTCCACTTT. Its translation is CASSNGQGAVGPLHF.